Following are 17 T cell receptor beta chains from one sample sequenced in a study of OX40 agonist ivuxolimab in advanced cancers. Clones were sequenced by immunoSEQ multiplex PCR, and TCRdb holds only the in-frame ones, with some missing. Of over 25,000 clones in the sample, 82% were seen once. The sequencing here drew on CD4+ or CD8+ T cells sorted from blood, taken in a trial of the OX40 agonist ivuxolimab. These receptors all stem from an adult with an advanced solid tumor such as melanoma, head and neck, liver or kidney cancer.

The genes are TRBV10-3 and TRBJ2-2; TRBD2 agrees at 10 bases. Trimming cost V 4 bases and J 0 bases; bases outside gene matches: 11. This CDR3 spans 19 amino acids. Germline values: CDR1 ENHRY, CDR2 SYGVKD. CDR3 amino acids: CAISVSLAGEFANTGELFF. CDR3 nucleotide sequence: TGTGCCATCAGTGTGTCCCTAGCGGGGGAGTTCGCGAACACCGGGGAGCTGTTTTTT.

The CDR3 DNA reads TGTGCCTGGAGCCAATATACTATCGGGGATCCTAACTATGGCTACACCTTC. Protein sequence: CAWSQYTIGDPNYGYTF. This sequence joins TRBV30 and TRBJ1-2; D not certain. CDR1 GTSNPN and CDR2 SVGIG come from the germline V gene (reference sequence). With 3 bases removed from V and 0 bases from J, the gap between germline ends came to 20 bases. CDR3 length equals 17 residues.

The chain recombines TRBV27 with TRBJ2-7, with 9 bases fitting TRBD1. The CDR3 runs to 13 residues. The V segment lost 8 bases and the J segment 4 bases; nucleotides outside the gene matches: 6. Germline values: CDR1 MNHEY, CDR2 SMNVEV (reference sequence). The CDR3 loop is CASGDRESYEQYF. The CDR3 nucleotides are TGTGCCAGCGGGGACAGGGAATCATACGAGCAGTACTTC.

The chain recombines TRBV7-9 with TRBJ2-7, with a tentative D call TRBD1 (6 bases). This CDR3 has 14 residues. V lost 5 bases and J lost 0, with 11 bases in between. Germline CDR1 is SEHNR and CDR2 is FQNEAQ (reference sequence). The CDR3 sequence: CASSPRGSSYEQYF. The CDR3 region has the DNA TGTGCCAGCAGCCCCAGGGGCAGCTCCTACGAGCAGTACTTC.

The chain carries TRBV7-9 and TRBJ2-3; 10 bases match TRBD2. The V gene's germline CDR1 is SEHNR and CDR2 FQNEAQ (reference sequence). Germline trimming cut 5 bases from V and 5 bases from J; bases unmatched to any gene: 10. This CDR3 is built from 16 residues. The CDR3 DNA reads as TGTGCCAGCAGCCCAACTAGCGGGAAATTTAAAGATACGCAGTATTTT. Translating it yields CASSPTSGKFKDTQYF.

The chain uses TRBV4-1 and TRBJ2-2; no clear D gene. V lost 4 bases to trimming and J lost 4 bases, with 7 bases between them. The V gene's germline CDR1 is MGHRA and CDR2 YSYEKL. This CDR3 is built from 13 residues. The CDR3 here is CASSPTITGELFF. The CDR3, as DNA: TGCGCCAGCAGCCCCACTATCACCGGGGAGCTGTTTTTT.

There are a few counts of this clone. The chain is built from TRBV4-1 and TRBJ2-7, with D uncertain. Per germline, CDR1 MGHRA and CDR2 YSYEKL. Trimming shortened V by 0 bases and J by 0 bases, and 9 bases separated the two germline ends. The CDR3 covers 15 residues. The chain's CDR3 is CASSQEPASSYEQYF. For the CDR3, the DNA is TGCGCCAGCAGCCAAGAGCCGGCTAGCTCCTACGAGCAGTACTTC.

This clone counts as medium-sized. This chain's CDR3 is CASSQGTQASYEQYF. CDR3 sequence (DNA): TGCGCCAGCAGCCAAGGCACACAGGCCTCTTACGAGCAGTACTTC. This chain connects TRBV4-1 to TRBJ2-7, with a tentative D call TRBD1 (5 bases). The germline V and J ends were trimmed by 1 base and 4 bases, with 14 bases remaining between them. Germline V gene data show CDR1 as MGHRA and CDR2 as YSYEKL. This CDR3 contains 15 residues.

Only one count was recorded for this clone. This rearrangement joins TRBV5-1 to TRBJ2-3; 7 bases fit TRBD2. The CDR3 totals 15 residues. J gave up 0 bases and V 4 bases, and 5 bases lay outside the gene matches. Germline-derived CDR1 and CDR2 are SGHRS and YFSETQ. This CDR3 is CASSRRGVSTDTQYF. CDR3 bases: TGCGCCAGCAGCCGCCGGGGGGTGAGCACAGATACGCAGTATTTT.

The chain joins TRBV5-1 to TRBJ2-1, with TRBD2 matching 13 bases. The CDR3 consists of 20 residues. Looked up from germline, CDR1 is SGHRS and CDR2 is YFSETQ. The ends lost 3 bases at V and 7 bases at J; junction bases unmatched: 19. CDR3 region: CASSSRTSGRAVWFGNEQFF. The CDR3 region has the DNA TGCGCCAGCAGCTCGAGAACTAGCGGGAGGGCCGTTTGGTTTGGGAATGAGCAGTTCTTC. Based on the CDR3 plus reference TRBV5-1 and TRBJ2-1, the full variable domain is KAGVTQTPRYLIKTRGQQVTLSCSPISGHRSVSWYQQTPGQGLQFLFEYFSETQRNKGNFPGRFSGRQFSNSRSEMNVSTLELGDSALYLCASSSRTSGRAVWFGNEQFFGPGTRLTVL.

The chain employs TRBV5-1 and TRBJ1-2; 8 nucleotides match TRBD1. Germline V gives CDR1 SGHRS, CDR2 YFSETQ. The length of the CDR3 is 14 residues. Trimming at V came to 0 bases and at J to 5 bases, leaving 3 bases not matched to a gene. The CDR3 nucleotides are TGCGCCAGCAGCTTGGGACAGGGGCGGTATGGCTACACCTTC. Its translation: CASSLGQGRYGYTF.

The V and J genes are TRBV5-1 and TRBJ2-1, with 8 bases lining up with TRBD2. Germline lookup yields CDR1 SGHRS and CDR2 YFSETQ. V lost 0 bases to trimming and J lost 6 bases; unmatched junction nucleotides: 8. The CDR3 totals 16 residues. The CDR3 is CASSLEETSETNEQFF. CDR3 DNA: TGCGCCAGCAGCTTGGAAGAGACTAGCGAGACCAATGAGCAGTTCTTC.

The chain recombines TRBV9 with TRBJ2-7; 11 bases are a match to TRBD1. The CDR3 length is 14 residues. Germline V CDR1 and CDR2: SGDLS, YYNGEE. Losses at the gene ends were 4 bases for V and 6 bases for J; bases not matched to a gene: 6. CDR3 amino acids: CASSPSGTGGEQYF. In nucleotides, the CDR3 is TGTGCCAGCAGCCCATCCGGGACAGGGGGCGAGCAGTACTTC.

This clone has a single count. DNA for the CDR3: TGTGCCAGCAGTTTAGGCAATGAGCAGTTCTTC. Protein product: CASSLGNEQFF. J is TRBJ2-1 and V is TRBV27; D is unclear. V was pared by 2 bases and J by 6 bases, with 2 bases between. CDR3 length: 11 residues. The germline V gene has CDR1 MNHEY and CDR2 SMNVEV (reference sequence).

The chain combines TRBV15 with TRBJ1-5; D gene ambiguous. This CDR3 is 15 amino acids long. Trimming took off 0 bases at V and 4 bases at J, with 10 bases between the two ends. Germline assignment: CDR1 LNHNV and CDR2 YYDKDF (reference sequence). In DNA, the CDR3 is TGTGCCACCAGCAGAGACGGTGGAGGGAATCAGCCCCAGCATTTT. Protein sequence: CATSRDGGGNQPQHF.

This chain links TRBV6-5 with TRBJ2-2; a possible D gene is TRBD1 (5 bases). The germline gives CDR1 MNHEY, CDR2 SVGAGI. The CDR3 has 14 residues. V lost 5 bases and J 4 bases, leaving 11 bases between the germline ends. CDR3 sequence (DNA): TGTGCCAGCAGTCCAGGGATGGCCACCGGGGAGCTGTTTTTT. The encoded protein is CASSPGMATGELFF.

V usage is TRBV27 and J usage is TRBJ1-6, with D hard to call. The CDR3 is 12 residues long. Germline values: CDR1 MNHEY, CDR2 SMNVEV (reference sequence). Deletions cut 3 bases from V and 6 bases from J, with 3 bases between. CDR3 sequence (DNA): TGTGCCAGCAGTTTTTTTAATTCACCCCTCCACTTT. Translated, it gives CASSFFNSPLHF.